This TCR beta chain was profiled in a study of T cell responses to AZD1222 COVID-19 vaccine. Profiled with immunoSEQ multiplex PCR; TCRdb holds only in-frame clones, not every one. The sample has 200,000 to 250,000 clones, about 94% seen once. The germline CDR1 and CDR2 sequences are MNHEY and SVGAGI. The CDR3 runs 15 residues. V lost 4 bases, J lost 2 bases, and 7 bases stayed unmatched. As for this clone: What it binds is unknown.

Study-level results: Donors, mostly white British, included more females; clonal diversity was possibly underestimated. Targeting of unmutated variant regions was reportedly seen in nearly half of spike-specific TCRs.

Here the sequenced sample was peripheral blood, taken 28 days after the second dose of the MenACWY control vaccine. This TCR was recovered from an adult who received the MenACWY meningococcal vaccine as a control. V and J are TRBV6-5 and TRBJ2-7; TRBD2 aligns across 8 bases. DNA for the CDR3: TGTGCCAGCAGTTTTAGCGGGGTCTCTACCTACGAGCAGTACTTC. It encodes CASSFSGVSTYEQYF.